This section outlines one T cell receptor (beta chain) sequence together with its context. Its antigen is not known. The CDR3 sequence is 14 residues long. V was pared by 6 bases and J by 5 bases, with 4 bases of the junction left unmatched. Looked up from germline, CDR1 is SNHLY and CDR2 is FYNNEI. The data originate from a study of cytomegalovirus exposure and HLA in healthy donors. At the level of the study: Per a later analysis, the roughly 640 first-cohort and 100 to 150 validation repertoires shared one platform.

Study results and caveats: The dataset shows that most TCR sequences were rare, while some public TCRs occurred in many donors. A few chains linked to CMV were shown in vitro to be specific for CMV antigens.

Some clones are missing from TCRdb's copy, which holds only in-frame ones; the method was immunoSEQ multiplex PCR. In the table there are under 80,000 clones, 94% of which are singletons. The donors were members of the validation cohort, which comprised roughly 120 subjects and was separate from the first cohort of roughly 700 subjects. This chain joins TRBV2 and TRBJ1-4; 9 positions agree with TRBD1. The sample comprised PBMCs. This clonotype was obtained from a woman aged 18-29 years in good health and CMV-seronegative. As DNA, the CDR3 is TGTGCCAGCAGGGGACAGGGACAGAATGAAAAACTGTTTTTT. Protein: CASRGQGQNEKLFF.